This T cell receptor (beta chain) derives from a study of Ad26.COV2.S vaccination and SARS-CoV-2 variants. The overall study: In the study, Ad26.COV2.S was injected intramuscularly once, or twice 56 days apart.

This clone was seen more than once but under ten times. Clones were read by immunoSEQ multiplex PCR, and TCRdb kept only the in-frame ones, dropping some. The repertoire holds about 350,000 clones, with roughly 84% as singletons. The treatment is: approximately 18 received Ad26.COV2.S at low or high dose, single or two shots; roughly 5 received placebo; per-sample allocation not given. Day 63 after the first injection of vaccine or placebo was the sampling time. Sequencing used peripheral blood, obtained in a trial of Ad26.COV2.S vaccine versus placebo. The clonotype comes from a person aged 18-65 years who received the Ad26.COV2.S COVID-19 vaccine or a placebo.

The CDR3 nucleotides read TGTGCCAGCAGCCCGGACGAAGGAGGCACCGGGGAGCTGTTTTTT. Translated: CASSPDEGGTGELFF. This sequence joins TRBV6-6 and TRBJ2-2, with D perhaps TRBD2 (5 bases). The CDR3 loop spans 15 amino acids. Trimming pared 6 bases from V and 4 bases from J, leaving 15 bases between. Germline V gene data show CDR1 as MNHNY and CDR2 as SVGAGI (reference sequence).